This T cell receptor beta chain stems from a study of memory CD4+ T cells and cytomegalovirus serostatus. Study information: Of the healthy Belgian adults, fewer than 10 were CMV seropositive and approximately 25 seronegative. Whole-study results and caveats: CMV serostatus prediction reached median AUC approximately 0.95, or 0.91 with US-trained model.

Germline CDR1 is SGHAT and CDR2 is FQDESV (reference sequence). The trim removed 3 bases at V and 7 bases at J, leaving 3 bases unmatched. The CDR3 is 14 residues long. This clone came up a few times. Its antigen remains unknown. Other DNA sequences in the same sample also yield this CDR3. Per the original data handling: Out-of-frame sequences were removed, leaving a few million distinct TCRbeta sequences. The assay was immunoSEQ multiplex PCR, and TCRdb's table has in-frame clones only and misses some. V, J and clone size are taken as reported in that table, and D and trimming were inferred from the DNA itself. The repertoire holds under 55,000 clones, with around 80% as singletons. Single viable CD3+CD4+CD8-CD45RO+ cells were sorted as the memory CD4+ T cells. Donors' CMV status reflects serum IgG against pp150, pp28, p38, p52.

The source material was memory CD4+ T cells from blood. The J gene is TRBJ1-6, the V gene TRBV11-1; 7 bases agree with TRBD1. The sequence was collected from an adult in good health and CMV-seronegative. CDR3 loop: CASSFRGLNSPLHF. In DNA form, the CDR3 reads TGTGCCAGCAGCTTCAGGGGGTTGAATTCACCCCTCCACTTT. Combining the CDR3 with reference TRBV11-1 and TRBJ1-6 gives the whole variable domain EAEVAQSPRYKITEKSQAVAFWCDPISGHATLYWYRQILGQGPELLVQFQDESVVDDSQLPKDRFSAERLKGVDSTLKIQPAELGDSAMYLCASSFRGLNSPLHFGNGTRLTVT.